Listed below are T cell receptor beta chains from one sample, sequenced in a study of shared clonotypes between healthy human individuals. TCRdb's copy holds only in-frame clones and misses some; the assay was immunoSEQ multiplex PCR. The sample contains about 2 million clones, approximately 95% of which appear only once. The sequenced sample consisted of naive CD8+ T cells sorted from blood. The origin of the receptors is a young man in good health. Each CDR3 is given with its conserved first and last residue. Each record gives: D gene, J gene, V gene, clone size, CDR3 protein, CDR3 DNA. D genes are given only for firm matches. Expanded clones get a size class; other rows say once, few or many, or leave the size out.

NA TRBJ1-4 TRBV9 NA CASSVRDGGRPNEKLFF TGTGCCAGCAGCGTAAGGGACGGAGGGCGCCCTAATGAAAAACTGTTTTTT
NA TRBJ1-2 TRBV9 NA CASSATQGGDGYTF TGTGCCAGCAGCGCCACGCAGGGAGGGGATGGCTACACCTTC
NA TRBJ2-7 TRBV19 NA CASSGGGFASYEQYF TGTGCCAGTAGTGGGGGCGGTTTTGCCTCCTACGAGCAGTACTTC
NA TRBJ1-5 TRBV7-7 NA CASSQTWDQPQHF TGTGCTAGCAGCCAGACATGGGACCAGCCCCAGCATTTT
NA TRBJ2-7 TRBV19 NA CASSPGSTYEQYF TGTGCCAGTAGTCCCGGGTCTACTTACGAGCAGTACTTC
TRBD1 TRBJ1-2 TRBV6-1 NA CASTLGQGYGYTF TGTGCCAGCACCCTCGGACAGGGTTATGGCTACACCTTC
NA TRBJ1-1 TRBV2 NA CASSDEEAFF TGTGCCAGCAGTGATGAGGAAGCTTTCTTT
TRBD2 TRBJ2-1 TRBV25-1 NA CASSESIIAGLNEQFF TGTGCCAGCAGTGAATCTATAATAGCGGGTCTTAATGAGCAGTTCTTC
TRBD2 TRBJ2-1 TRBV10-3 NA CAISGGQREYFSYNEQFF TGTGCCATCAGTGGGGGCCAGCGGGAATATTTCTCCTACAATGAGCAGTTCTTC
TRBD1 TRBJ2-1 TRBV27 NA CASSLLLQGAHNEQFF TGTGCCAGCAGTTTATTGCTCCAGGGGGCCCACAATGAGCAGTTCTTC
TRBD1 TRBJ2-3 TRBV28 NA CASSPLTGGTDTQYF TGTGCCAGCAGTCCCTTGACAGGGGGCACAGATACGCAGTATTTT
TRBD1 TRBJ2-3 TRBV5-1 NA CASRRSRGDTQYF TGCGCCAGCAGACGTTCCAGGGGGGATACGCAGTATTTT
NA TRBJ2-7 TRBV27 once CASSLMAGQYEQYF TGTGCCAGCAGTTTAATGGCAGGACAGTACGAGCAGTACTTC
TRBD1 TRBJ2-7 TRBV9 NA CASSAGQGKFYEQYF TGTGCCAGCAGCGCCGGACAGGGGAAATTCTACGAGCAGTACTTC
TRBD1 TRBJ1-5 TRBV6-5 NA CASSKGQGAGQPQHF TGTGCCAGCAGTAAGGGACAGGGGGCCGGTCAGCCCCAGCATTTT
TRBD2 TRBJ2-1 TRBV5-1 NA CASGRAGYNNEQFF TGCGCCAGCGGTCGAGCGGGGTACAACAATGAGCAGTTCTTC
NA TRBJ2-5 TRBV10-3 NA CAISESMGGAETQYF TGTGCCATCAGTGAGTCGATGGGGGGCGCGGAGACCCAGTACTTC
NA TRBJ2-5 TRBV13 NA CASSLRAGAQETQYF TGTGCCAGCAGCTTACGGGCGGGGGCCCAAGAGACCCAGTACTTC